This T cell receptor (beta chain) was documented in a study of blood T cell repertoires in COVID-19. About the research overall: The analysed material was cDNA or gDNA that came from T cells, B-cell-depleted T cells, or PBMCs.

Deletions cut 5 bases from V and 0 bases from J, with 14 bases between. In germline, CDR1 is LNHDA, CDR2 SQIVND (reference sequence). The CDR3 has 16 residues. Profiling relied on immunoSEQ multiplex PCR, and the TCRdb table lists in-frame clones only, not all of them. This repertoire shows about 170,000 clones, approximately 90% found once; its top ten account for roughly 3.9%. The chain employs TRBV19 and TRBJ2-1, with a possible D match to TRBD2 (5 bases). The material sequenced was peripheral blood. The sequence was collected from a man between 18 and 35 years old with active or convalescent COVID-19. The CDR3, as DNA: TGTGCCAGTAGTGACCCACAGCGGAGCTCCTACAATGAGCAGTTCTTC. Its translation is CASSDPQRSSYNEQFF.